The clone carrying this TCR beta chain was recorded many times. Its target is not known. This specimen comes from a study of CD8 T cells in ankylosing spondylitis. Study-level points and caveats: A CD8+ phenotype characterized the disease-linked clones, which were relatively rare in peripheral blood. Characteristic, it appeared, of ankylosing spondylitis blood was a TCR beta motif of eight or nine highly homologous variants.

As the method for making TCR beta libraries, quantitative 5'-RACE with molecular barcodes was used. TCRdb itself ran the 5' RACE reads through MiXCR, one entry per CDR3 protein. The sample has about 90,000 distinct CDR3 sequences, just under 9% seen once. The CDR3 runs to 15 residues. Germline lookup yields CDR1 SGHAT and CDR2 FQNNGV. Trimming took 1 base from V and 2 from J, leaving 9 bases between them. V and J are TRBV11-2 and TRBJ2-1; no clear D gene. Sequenced sample: blood, either unsorted or a sorted T cell fraction (not recorded which). The receptor comes from a male donor with ankylosing spondylitis. CDR3 DNA sequence: TGTGCCAGCAGCTTAGTGTATTCGACCTACAATGAGCAGTTCTTC. Translated: CASSLVYSTYNEQFF.